This T cell receptor (beta chain) was obtained from a study of CD8 T cells in Susac syndrome. With random hexamers, roughly 0.45 to 1 ug RNA was reverse transcribed. TCRdb passed the immunoSEQ multiplex PCR reads through MiXCR, listing each CDR3 protein once. This table holds roughly 190,000 distinct CDR3 sequences, over 75% found once. Germline trimming cut 5 bases from V and 6 bases from J; bases unmatched to any gene: 3. CDR3 size: 14 residues. This chain links TRBV12-3 or TRBV12-4 with TRBJ2-2; TRBD1 matches at 10 bases. The receptor was derived from a human donor with Susac syndrome. Sequenced sample: CD4+ T cells from PBMCs. CDR3 nucleotide sequence: TGTGCCAGCAGTCCGGGACAGGGGTCCGGGGAGCTGTTTTTT. Its translation: CASSPGQGSGELFF.